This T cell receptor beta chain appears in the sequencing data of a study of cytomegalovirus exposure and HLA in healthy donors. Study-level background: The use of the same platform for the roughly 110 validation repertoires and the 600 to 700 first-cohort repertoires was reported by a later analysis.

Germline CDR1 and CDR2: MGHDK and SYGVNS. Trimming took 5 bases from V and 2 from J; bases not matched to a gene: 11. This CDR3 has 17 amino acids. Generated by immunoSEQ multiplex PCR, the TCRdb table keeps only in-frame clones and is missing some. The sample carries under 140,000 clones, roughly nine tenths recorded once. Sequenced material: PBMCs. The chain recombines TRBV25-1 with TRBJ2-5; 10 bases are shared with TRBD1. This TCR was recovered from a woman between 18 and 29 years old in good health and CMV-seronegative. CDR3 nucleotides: TGTGCCAGCAGTCCAATAGGGACAGGGGCTATGCAAGAGACCCAGTACTTC. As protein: CASSPIGTGAMQETQYF.